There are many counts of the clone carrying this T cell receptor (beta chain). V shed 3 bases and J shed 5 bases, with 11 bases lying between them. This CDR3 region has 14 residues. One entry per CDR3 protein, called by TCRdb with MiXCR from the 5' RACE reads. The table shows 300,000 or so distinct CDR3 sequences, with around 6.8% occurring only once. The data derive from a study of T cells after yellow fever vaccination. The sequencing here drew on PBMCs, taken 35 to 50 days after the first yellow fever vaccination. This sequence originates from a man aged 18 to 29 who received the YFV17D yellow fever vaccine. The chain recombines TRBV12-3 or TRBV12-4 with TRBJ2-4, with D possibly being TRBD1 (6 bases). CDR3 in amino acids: CASSFVQGENIQYF. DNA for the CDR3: TGTGCCAGCAGTTTCGTACAGGGAGAAAACATTCAGTACTTC.